These 17 T cell receptor beta chains were all obtained from the same sample, sequenced in a study of blood T cell repertoires in COVID-19. Clones were read by immunoSEQ multiplex PCR, and TCRdb kept only the in-frame ones, dropping some. Among about 400,000 clones listed, approximately 89% were seen once. The sequencing input was PBMCs or T cells enriched from blood (not recorded which). Receptors originate from a man aged 35 to 55 in a cohort exposed to, infected with or recovered from COVID-19 (not recorded which).

The V gene is TRBV24-1, the J gene TRBJ2-5; 9 nucleotides match TRBD2. V was clipped by 0 bases and J by 2 bases; unmatched bases: 6. CDR1 and CDR2 (germline): KGHDR, SFDVKD. This CDR3 spans 17 amino acids. This chain's CDR3 is CATSDLAGGTTQETQYF. DNA for the CDR3: TGTGCCACCAGTGATTTGGCGGGGGGGACAACTCAAGAGACCCAGTACTTC.

This chain links TRBV9 with TRBJ1-4; D might be TRBD1 (5 bases). Trimming stripped 3 bases from V and 2 bases from J, with 11 bases between. This CDR3 contains 15 residues. CDR1 and CDR2 from the germline V gene are SGDLS and YYNGEE. The CDR3 loop is CASSAGGVTNEKLFF. The CDR3 nucleotides read TGTGCCAGCAGCGCCGGGGGGGTGACTAATGAAAAACTGTTTTTT.

CDR3 in amino acids: CAWRTSGWADTQYF. The CDR3 nucleotides are TGTGCCTGGAGGACTAGCGGGTGGGCAGATACGCAGTATTTT. This chain joins TRBV30 and TRBJ2-3; 10 bases line up with TRBD2. The CDR3 runs to 14 residues. After removal of 3 bases from V and 4 bases from J, the junction contained 4 bases not matched to a gene. Germline CDR1 reads GTSNPN; CDR2 reads SVGIG (reference sequence).

CDR3 DNA sequence: TGTGCCTGGATCGGACAGGGTTCCTACGAGCAGTACTTC. Amino acid sequence: CAWIGQGSYEQYF. The chain links TRBV30 to TRBJ2-7; TRBD1 aligns across 8 bases. Germline V CDR1 and CDR2: GTSNPN, SVGIG (reference sequence). Losses at the gene ends were 4 bases for V and 1 base for J; bases not matched to a gene: 3. The CDR3 loop spans 13 amino acids. Complete variable domain (other parts from reference TRBV30 and TRBJ2-7): SQTIHQWPATLVQPVGSPLSLECTVEGTSNPNLYWYRQAAGRGLQLLFYSVGIGQISSEVPQNLSASRPQDRQFILSSKKLLLSDSGFYLCAWIGQGSYEQYFGPGTRLTVT.

In this sample, this clone turned up once. The chain employs TRBV9 and TRBJ2-5; D ambiguous. The germline V and J ends were trimmed by 1 base and 4 bases, with 8 bases remaining between them. Germline CDR1 and CDR2: SGDLS and YYNGEE. The CDR3 runs 13 residues. The CDR3 bases are TGTGCCAGCAGCGTATTAACCGGAGAGACCCAGTACTTC. Residues: CASSVLTGETQYF.

The chain has TRBV6-4 and TRBJ1-1; 7 bases map to TRBD1. This CDR3 is 14 amino acids long. Germline-derived CDR1 and CDR2 are MRHNA and SNTAGT. Germline trimming cut 5 bases from V and 3 bases from J; bases unmatched to any gene: 6. CDR3 in amino acids: CASSTTGEDTEAFF. For the CDR3, the DNA is TGTGCCAGCAGTACTACAGGGGAGGACACTGAAGCTTTCTTT.

The chain employs TRBV19 and TRBJ1-2; D is undetermined. Deletions cut 3 bases from V and 2 bases from J, with 16 bases between. The CDR3 loop spans 16 amino acids. Germline V gives CDR1 LNHDA, CDR2 SQIVND (reference sequence). CDR3 bases: TGTGCCAGTAGTATTGTTGAGGTAGGGAGGAACTATGGCTACACCTTC. It specifies CASSIVEVGRNYGYTF.

In regard to this clone: Compared with germline, one end of the junction differs, possibly owing to a read error. V and J are TRBV5-5 and TRBJ2-7, with TRBD2 as a possible D gene (5 bases). Germline CDR1 SGHKS, CDR2 YYEKEE (reference sequence). The length of the CDR3 is 15 residues. The CDR3, as DNA: TGTGCCAGCACCTTGCTAGGAGGCAGCTCCTACGAGCAGTACTTC. This encodes CASTLLGGSSYEQYF.

The chain is built from TRBV27 and TRBJ2-1, with TRBD2 matching over 7 bases. Germline lookup yields CDR1 MNHEY and CDR2 SMNVEV (reference sequence). The ends lost 4 bases at V and 8 bases at J; junction bases unmatched: 11. CDR3 length: 15 amino acids. CDR3: CASSSGGSQLDEQFF. In DNA form, the CDR3 reads TGTGCCAGCAGTTCCGGCGGGAGTCAGTTAGATGAGCAGTTCTTC.

The chain employs TRBV7-9 and TRBJ1-2; D might be TRBD1 (6 bases). Germline-derived CDR1 and CDR2 are SEHNR and FQNEAQ (reference sequence). The CDR3 is 13 amino acids. V gave up 5 bases and J gave up 1 base, with 8 bases separating them. CDR3 sequence (DNA): TGTGCCAGCAGCGGCAGGGGTAACTATGGCTACACCTTC. Its translation: CASSGRGNYGYTF.

This clone was counted between two and nine times. The gene calls are TRBV6-1 and TRBJ1-2; possible D gene TRBD1, 5 bases. The CDR3 has 16 amino acids. Germline-derived CDR1 and CDR2 are MNHNS and SASEGT. V was clipped by 3 bases and J by 2 bases, with 16 bases between them. In DNA, the CDR3 is TGTGCCAGCAGTGAGTTGGCAGGACGGGGGAACTATGGCTACACCTTC. Translated, it gives CASSELAGRGNYGYTF.

The chain links TRBV20-1 to TRBJ2-7; the D gene is possibly TRBD2 (6 bases). Germline V gene lookup returns CDR1 DFQATT and CDR2 SNEGSKA (reference sequence). Deletions cut 3 bases from V and 3 bases from J, with 12 bases between. The CDR3 is made up of 13 amino acids. The CDR3 sequence: CSASGQGGYEQYF. CDR3 sequence (DNA): TGCAGTGCTAGTGGGCAGGGAGGCTACGAGCAGTACTTC.

The chain links TRBV10-2 to TRBJ2-3; TRBD1 matches at 10 bases. V shed 1 base, J shed 4 bases, and the junction held 8 bases outside the gene matches. The CDR3 has 17 residues. Germline V gene lookup returns CDR1 WSHSY and CDR2 SAAADI. CDR3: CASSELQGQGIPDTQYF. The CDR3 bases are TGCGCCAGCAGTGAGTTGCAGGGACAGGGGATCCCAGATACGCAGTATTTT.

The V call is TRBV29-1, the J call TRBJ2-3; D gene unclear. This CDR3 contains 14 residues. With 3 bases removed from V and 1 base from J, the gap between germline ends came to 11 bases. Per germline, CDR1 SQVTM and CDR2 ANQGSEA. CDR3 amino acids: CSVERWPRTDTQYF. DNA for the CDR3: TGCAGCGTTGAGAGGTGGCCCCGCACAGATACGCAGTATTTT.

This clone showed up just once. The chain links TRBV25-1 to TRBJ2-7, with 10 bases matching TRBD1. The CDR3 loop spans 14 amino acids. V shed 6 bases, J shed 2 bases, and the junction held 4 bases outside the gene matches. The germline V gene encodes CDR1 MGHDK and CDR2 SYGVNS. Written as DNA, the CDR3 is TGTGCCAGCAGGGCCGGGACAGGGGCCTACGAGCAGTACTTC. Protein: CASRAGTGAYEQYF.

This clone was counted between two and nine times. This chain connects TRBV9 to TRBJ1-3; D not resolved. Trimming took 4 bases from V and 5 from J, leaving 22 bases between them. The CDR3 loop spans 17 amino acids. Looked up from germline, CDR1 is SGDLS and CDR2 is YYNGEE. CDR3 sequence reads: CASSLLPGVGGRNTIYF. In DNA form, the CDR3 reads TGTGCCAGCAGCCTACTCCCAGGAGTCGGAGGAAGAAACACCATATATTTT.

This chain links TRBV7-9 with TRBJ1-1, with D unresolved. The V gene's germline CDR1 is SEHNR and CDR2 FQNEAQ (reference sequence). There are 13 residues in the CDR3. Trimming cost V 4 bases and J 2 bases, with 8 bases left between them. The CDR3 sequence: CASSSTRNTEAFF. CDR3 DNA: TGTGCCAGCAGCTCAACACGAAACACTGAAGCTTTCTTT.